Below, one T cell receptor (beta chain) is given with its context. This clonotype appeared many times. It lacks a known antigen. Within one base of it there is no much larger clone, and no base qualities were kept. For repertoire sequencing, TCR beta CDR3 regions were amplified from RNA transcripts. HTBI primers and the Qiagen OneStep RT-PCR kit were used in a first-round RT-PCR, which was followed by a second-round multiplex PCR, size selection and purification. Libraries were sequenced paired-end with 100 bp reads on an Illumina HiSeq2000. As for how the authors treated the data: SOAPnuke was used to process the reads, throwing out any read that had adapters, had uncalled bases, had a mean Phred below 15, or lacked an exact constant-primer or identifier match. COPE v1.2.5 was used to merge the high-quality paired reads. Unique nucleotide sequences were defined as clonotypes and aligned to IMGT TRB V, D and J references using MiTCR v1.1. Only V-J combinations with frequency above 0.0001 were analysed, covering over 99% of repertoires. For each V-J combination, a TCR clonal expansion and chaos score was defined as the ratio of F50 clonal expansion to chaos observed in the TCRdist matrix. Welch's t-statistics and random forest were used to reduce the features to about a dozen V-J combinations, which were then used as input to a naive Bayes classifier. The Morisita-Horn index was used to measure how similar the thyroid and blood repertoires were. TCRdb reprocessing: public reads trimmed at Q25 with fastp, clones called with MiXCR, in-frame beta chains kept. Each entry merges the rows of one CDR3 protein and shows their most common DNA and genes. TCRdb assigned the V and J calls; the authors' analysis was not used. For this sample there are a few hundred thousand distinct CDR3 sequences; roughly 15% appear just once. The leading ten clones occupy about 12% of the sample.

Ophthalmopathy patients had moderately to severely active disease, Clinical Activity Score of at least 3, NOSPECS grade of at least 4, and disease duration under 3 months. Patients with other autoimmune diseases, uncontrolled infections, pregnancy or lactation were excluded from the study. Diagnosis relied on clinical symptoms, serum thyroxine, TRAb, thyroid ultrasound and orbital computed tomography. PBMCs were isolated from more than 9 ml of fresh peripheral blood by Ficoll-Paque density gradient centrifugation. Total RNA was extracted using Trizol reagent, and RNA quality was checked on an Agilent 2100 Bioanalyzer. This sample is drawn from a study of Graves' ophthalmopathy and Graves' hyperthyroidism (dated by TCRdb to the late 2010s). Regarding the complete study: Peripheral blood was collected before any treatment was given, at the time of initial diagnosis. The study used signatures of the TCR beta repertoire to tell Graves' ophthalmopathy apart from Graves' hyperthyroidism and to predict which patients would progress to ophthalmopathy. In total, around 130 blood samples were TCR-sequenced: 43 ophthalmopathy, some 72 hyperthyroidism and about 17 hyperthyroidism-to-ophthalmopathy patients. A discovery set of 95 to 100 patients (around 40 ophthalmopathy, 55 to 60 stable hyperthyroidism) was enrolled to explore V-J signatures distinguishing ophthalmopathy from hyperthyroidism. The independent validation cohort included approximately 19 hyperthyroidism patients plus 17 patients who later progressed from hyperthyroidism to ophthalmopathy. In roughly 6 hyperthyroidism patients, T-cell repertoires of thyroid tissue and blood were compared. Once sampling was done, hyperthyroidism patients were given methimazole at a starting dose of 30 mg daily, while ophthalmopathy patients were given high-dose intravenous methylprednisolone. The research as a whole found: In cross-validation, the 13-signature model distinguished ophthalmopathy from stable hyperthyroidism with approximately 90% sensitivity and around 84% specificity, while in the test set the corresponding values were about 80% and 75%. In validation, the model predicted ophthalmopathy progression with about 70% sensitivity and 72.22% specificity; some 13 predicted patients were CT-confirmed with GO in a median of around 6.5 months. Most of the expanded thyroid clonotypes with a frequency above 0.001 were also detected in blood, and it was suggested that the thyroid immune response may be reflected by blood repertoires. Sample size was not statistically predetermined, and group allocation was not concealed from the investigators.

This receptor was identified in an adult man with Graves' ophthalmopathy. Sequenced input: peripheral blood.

The DNA sequence is as follows: TGTGCCAGCAGGCCATTCTCGGGGTTCTACGAGCAGTACTTC. It encodes CASRPFSGFYEQYF. This sequence uses TRBV27 and TRBJ2-7; TRBD2 might be the D gene, on 5 matching bases. The CDR3 covers 14 residues, taking in both the cysteine and the phenylalanine. Only the CDR3 part of the read is kept: 42 bases, read in frame from the first base. CDR1 and CDR2, looked up from the germline V gene (reference sequence), are MNHEY and SMNVEV. V is reduced by 6 bases and J by 3 bases, leaving a spacing of 15 bases between them.